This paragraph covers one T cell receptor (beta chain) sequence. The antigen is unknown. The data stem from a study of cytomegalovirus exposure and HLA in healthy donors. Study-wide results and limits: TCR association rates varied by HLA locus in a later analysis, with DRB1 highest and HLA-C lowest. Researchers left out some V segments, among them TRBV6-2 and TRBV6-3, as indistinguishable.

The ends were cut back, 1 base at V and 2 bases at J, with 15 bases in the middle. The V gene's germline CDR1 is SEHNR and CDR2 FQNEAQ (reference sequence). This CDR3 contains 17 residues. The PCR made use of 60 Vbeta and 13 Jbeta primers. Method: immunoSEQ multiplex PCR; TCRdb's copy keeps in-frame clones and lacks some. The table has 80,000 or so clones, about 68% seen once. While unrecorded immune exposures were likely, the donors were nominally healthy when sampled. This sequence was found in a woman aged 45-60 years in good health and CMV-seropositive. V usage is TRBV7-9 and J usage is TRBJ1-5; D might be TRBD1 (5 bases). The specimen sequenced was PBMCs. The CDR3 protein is CASSLGGQGLGNQPQHF. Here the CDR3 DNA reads TGTGCCAGCAGCTTAGGGGGCCAGGGATTGGGCAATCAGCCCCAGCATTTT.